The source of this TCR beta chain is a study of T cells in Graves' hyperthyroidism and ophthalmopathy. Regarding the study as a whole: Patients with ophthalmopathy were separated from those with stable hyperthyroidism by a 13 V-J model.

There are 15 residues in the CDR3. Trimming removed 1 base at V and 1 base at J, with 10 bases between. Germline values: CDR1 LGHDT, CDR2 YNNKEL (reference sequence). Amplified TCR beta CDR3 regions came from RNA transcripts. HTBI primers were employed in a first-round RT-PCR of the TCR CDR3. TCRdb reprocessed the multiplex PCR reads via MiXCR and lists one record per CDR3 protein. The sample shows around 340,000 distinct CDR3 sequences, roughly 17% of them seen only once. At first hyperthyroidism diagnosis, before any ophthalmopathy symptoms, the blood sample was collected. The PBMCs studied were ones that came from 10 ml fresh peripheral blood. This clonotype was detected ten times or more. Antigen unknown.

The sample was blood. V usage is TRBV3-1 and J usage is TRBJ1-1; D may be TRBD1 (5 bases). This receptor was taken from a woman aged 25 to 39 with Graves' hyperthyroidism that later progressed to Graves' ophthalmopathy. CDR3 residues: CASSQAPGANTEAFF. CDR3 bases: TGTGCCAGCAGCCAAGCCCCCGGGGCGAACACTGAAGCTTTCTTT.